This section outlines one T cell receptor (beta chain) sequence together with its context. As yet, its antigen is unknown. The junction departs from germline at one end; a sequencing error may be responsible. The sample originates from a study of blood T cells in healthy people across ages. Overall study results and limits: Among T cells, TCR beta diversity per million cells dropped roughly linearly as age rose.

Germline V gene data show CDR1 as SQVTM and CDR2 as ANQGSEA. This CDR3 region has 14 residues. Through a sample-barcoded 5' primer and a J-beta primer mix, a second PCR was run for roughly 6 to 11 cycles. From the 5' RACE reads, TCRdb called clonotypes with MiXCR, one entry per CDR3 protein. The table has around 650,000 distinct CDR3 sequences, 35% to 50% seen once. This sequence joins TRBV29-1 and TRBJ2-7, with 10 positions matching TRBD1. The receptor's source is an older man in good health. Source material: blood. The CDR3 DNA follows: TGCAGCGTTGAGGCCCGGGACAGGGGAGGCGAGCGGTACTTC. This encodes CSVEARDRGGERYF.